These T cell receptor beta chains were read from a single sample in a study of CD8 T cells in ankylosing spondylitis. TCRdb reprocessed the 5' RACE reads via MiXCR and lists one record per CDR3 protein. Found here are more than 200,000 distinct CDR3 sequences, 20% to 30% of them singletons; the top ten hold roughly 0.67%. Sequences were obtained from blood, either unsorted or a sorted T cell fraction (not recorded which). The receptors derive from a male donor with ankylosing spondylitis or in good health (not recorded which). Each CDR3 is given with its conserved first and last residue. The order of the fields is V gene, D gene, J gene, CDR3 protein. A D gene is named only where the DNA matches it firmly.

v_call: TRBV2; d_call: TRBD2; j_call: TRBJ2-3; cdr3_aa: CASSSVAGGQTDTQYF
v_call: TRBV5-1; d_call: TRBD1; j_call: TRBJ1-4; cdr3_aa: CASSNGGQALNEKLFF
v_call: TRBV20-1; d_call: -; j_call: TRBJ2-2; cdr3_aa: CSAPARQNTGELFF
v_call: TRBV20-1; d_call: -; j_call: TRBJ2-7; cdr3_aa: CSARRTARLSYEQYF
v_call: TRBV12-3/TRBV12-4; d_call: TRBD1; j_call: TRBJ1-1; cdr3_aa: CASTRTGALTEAFF
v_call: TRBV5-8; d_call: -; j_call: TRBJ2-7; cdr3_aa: CASSIRYEQYF
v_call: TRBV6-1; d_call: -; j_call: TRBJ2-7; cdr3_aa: CASRWSDYEQYF
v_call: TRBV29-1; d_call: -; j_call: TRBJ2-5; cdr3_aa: CSPKEGTGTQYF
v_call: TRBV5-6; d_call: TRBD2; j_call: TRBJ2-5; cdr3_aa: CASSFLGGGETQYF
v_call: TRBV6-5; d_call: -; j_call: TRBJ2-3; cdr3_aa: CASSYRADTGTVTDTQYF
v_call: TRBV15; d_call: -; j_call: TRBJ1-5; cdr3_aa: CATSRDEARPQHF
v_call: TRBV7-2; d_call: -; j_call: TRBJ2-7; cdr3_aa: CASSLIPAYEQYF
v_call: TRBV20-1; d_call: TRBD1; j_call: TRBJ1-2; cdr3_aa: CSAREAGQGPRGYTF
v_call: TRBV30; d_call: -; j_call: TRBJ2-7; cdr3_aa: CAWGTSNYEQYF
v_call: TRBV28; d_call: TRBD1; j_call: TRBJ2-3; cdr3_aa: CASSEGGFSTDTQYF
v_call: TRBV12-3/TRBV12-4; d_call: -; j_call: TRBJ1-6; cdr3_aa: CASKRANSPLHF
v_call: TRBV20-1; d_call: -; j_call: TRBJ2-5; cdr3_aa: CSARDAGRGQETQYF
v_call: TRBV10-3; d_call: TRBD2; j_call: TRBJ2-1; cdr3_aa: CAISESGPAGGRSSYNEQFF
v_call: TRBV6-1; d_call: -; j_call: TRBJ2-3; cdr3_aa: CASRDGGYSTDTQYF
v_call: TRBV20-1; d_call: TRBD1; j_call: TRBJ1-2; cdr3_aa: CSGHTGGGYTF
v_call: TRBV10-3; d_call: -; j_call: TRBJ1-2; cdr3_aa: CAISETPGYGYTF
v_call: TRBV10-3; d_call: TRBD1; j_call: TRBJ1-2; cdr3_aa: CAIRDLGTGGDGYTF
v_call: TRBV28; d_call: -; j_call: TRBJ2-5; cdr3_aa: CASGIISGAETQYF
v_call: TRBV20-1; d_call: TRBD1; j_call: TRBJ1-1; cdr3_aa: CSARDGTGVTNTEAFF
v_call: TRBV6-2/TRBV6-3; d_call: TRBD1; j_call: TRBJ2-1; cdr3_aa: CASLGQGSREQFF
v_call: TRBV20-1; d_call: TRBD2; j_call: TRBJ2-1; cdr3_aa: CSASGRGARDEQFF
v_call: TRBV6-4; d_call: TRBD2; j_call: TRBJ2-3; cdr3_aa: CASSISGGGTDTQYF
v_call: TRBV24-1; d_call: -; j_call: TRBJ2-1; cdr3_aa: CATAGQGRNEQFF
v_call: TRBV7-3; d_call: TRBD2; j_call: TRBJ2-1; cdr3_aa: CASSLVSGGLQFF
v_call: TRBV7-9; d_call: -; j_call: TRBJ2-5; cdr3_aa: CASKPGGFETQYF
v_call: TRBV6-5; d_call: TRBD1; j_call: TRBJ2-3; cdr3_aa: CASSYWAGTGKFTDTQYF
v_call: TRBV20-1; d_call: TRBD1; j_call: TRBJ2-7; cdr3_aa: CSAGGTGAPYEQYF
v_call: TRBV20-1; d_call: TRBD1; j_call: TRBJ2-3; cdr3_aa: CSASLGAGGDTQYF
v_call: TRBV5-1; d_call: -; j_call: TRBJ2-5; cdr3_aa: CASRAEPQETQYF
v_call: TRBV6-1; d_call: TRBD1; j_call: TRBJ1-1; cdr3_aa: CASSPPGQGSRTEAFF
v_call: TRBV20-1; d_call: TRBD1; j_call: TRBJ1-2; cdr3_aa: CSSPTGGAEGYTF
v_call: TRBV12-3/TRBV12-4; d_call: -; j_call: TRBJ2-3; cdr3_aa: CASSLSPGRTDTQYF
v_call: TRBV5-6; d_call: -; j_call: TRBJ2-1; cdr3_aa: CASSLVWYNEQFF
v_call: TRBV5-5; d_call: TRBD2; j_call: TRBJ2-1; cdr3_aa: CASSPWRGGRGDEQFF
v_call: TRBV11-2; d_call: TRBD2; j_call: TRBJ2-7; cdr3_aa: CASSLLAGDSYEQYF
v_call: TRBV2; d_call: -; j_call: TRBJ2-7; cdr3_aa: CASSGNTEQYF
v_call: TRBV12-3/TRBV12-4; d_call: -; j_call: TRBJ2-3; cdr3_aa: CASSLKGTDTQYF
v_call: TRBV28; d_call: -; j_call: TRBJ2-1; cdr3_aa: CASILNANEQFF
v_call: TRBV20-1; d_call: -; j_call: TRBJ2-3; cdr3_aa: CSARDIRGWGTDTQYF
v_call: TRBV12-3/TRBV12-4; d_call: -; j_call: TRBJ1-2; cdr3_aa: CASSLVGHFYTF
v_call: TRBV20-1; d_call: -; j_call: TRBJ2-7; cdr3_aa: CSASPPEGGQVYEQYF
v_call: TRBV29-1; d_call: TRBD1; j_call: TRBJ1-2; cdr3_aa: CSVVRQGNYGYTF
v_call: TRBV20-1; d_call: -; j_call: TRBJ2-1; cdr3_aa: CSASGPQSEQFF